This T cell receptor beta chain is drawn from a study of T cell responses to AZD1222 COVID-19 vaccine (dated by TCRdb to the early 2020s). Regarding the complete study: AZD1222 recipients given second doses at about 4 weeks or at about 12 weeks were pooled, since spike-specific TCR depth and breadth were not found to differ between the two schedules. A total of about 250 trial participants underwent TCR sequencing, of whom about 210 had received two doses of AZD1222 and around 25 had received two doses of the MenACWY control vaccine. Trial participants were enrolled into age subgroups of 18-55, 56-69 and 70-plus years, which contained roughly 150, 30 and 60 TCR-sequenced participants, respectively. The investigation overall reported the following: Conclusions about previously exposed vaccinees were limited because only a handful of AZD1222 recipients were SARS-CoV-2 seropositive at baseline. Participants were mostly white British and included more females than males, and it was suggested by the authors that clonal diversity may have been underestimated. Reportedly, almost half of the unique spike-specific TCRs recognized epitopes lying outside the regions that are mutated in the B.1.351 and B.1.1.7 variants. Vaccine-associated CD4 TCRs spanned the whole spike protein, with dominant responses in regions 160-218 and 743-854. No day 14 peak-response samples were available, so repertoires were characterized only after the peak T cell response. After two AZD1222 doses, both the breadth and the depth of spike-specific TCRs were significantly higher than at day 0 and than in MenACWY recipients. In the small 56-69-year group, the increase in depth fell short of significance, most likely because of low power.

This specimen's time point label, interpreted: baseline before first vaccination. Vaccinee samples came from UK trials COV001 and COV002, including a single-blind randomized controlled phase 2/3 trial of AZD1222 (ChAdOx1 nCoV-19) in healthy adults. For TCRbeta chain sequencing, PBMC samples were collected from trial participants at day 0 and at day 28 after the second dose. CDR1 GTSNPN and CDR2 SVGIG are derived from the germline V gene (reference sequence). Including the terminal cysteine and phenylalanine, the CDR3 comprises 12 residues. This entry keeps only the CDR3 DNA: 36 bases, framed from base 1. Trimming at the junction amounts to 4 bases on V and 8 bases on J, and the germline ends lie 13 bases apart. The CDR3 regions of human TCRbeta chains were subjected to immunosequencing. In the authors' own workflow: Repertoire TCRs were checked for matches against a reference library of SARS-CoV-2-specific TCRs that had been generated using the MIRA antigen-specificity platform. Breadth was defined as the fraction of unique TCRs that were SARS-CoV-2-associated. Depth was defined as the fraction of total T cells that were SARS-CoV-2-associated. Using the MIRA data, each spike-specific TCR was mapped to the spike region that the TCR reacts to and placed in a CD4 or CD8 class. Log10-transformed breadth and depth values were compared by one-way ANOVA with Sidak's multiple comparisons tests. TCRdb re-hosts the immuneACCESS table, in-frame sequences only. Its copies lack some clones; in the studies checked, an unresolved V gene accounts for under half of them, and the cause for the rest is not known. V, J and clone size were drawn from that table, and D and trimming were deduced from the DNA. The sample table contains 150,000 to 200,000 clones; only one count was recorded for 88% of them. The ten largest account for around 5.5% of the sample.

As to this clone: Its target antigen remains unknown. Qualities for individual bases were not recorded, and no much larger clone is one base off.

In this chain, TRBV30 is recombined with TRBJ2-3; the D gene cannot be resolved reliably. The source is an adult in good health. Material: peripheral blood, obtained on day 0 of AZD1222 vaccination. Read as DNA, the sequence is TGTGCCTGGAATCCTGCCGAGGCTACGCAGTATTTT. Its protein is CAWNPAEATQYF. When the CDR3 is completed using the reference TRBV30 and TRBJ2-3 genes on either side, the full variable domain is SQTIHQWPATLVQPVGSPLSLECTVEGTSNPNLYWYRQAAGRGLQLLFYSVGIGQISSEVPQNLSASRPQDRQFILSSKKLLLSDSGFYLCAWNPAEATQYFGPGTRLTVL.